The 28 T cell receptor beta chains in this list originate from one sample, sequenced in a study of persistence of HIV-infected CD4 T cells. For these receptors, no antigen is known. The libraries were made with immunoSEQ version 4 in survey mode. Method: immunoSEQ multiplex PCR; TCRdb's copy keeps in-frame clones and lacks some. The table has 25,000 to 35,000 clones, 82% seen once. Cells were stimulated with CMV-infected fibroblast lysates at approximately 10 ug/mL. Memory cells lacking CD40L and CD69 with high CD45RO were sorted. The sequences come from CD4+ T cells sorted from PBMCs after roughly 17-hour stimulation, collected from a patient who received antiretroviral therapy. Receptor source: an adult man with HIV who was CMV-seropositive.

The CDR3 loop reads CASSLRRSSYEQYF. Written as DNA, the CDR3 is TGTGCCAGCAGCCTTCGGAGGAGTTCCTACGAGCAGTACTTC. The V and J genes are TRBV14 and TRBJ2-7; D is possibly TRBD2 (5 bases). The CDR3 has 14 amino acids. The germline gives CDR1 SGHDN, CDR2 FVKESK. Trimming cost V 4 bases and J 1 base, with 11 bases left between them. Full variable domain (rest looked up from reference TRBV14 and TRBJ2-7): EAGVTQFPSHSVIEKGQTVTLRCDPISGHDNLYWYRRVMGKEIKFLLHFVKESKQDESGMPNNRFLAERTGGTYSTLKVQPAELEDSGVYFCASSLRRSSYEQYFGPGTRLTVT.

The chain combines TRBV30 with TRBJ2-3; no definite D call. Germline V gene data show CDR1 as GTSNPN and CDR2 as SVGIG (reference sequence). The CDR3 runs to 13 residues. V was cut by 5 bases and J by 2 bases, with 11 bases left in between. CDR3 region: CAWAFGSTDTQYF. DNA of the CDR3: TGTGCCTGGGCCTTCGGGTCCACAGATACGCAGTATTTT.

The V call is TRBV5-1, the J call TRBJ1-2; no firm D call. V was trimmed by 0 bases and J by 4 bases, leaving 10 bases between them. This CDR3 region has 14 residues. Germline V CDR1 and CDR2: SGHRS, YFSETQ. The CDR3 DNA reads as TGCGCCAGCAGCTTGGCTGGGAACGGCTATGGCTACACCTTC. This sequence encodes CASSLAGNGYGYTF.

The rearrangement joins TRBV7-8 to TRBJ2-1; either TRBD1 or TRBD2 may fit D (5 bases each). Trimming pared 4 bases from V and 9 bases from J, leaving 13 bases between. The germline CDR1 and CDR2 sequences are SGHVS and FQNEAQ. The length of the CDR3 is 13 residues. CDR3 DNA sequence: TGTGCCAGCAGCTCCCTGGGGACCGCTGAGCAGTTCTTC. Protein: CASSSLGTAEQFF.

The chain employs TRBV7-9 and TRBJ1-3; perhaps TRBD1 as D (5 bases). From germline, CDR1 is SEHNR and CDR2 FQNEAQ (reference sequence). The CDR3 has 15 amino acids. V was clipped by 1 base and J by 2 bases, with 9 bases between them. The DNA for the CDR3 is TGTGCCAGCAGCTTAGATGGGGCCGCTGGAAACACCATATATTTT. Amino acids: CASSLDGAAGNTIYF.

The chain is built from TRBV5-4 and TRBJ2-1; 7 bases map to TRBD1. V lost 0 bases and J lost 10; bases outside the gene matches: 4. The CDR3 contains 13 residues. Germline CDR1 and CDR2: SGHNT and YYREEE (reference sequence). The CDR3 reads CASSLVTGSEQFF. CDR3 bases: TGTGCCAGCAGCTTGGTGACAGGGAGCGAGCAGTTCTTC.

The chain has TRBV3-1 (or the pseudogene TRBV3-2) and TRBJ1-5; a weak D match, TRBD1 (5 bases). Per germline, CDR1 LGHDT and CDR2 YNNKEL (reference sequence). This CDR3 spans 15 amino acids. Trimming took off 0 bases at V and 6 bases at J, with 12 bases between the two ends. CDR3 loop: CASSQDRAGSQPQHF. The CDR3, as DNA: TGTGCCAGCAGCCAAGATCGGGCAGGGTCTCAGCCCCAGCATTTT.

The chain employs TRBV5-1 and TRBJ2-5; 9 bases are a match to TRBD2. The V segment lost 3 bases and the J segment 2 bases; nucleotides outside the gene matches: 8. The CDR3 runs to 16 residues. Germline-derived CDR1 and CDR2 are SGHRS and YFSETQ. The DNA of the CDR3 is TGCGCCAGCAGCTCGCGCGGGGGGGCATCACAAGAGACCCAGTACTTC. Its translation is CASSSRGGASQETQYF.

The V gene is TRBV4-2, the J gene TRBJ1-1; 7 nucleotides match TRBD1. CDR3 length: 14 amino acids. Germline values: CDR1 LGHNA, CDR2 YNFKEQ. With V trimmed by 1 base and J by 6 bases, 5 bases remained unmatched. The CDR3 nucleotides read TGTGCCAGCAGCCAAGCGGGACAGTTTCCTGAAGCTTTCTTT. Its translation: CASSQAGQFPEAFF.

The V gene is TRBV19, the J gene TRBJ2-7; TRBD2 is a possible D gene (7 bases). The CDR3 is 13 amino acids. CDR1 and CDR2 (germline): LNHDA, SQIVND (reference sequence). Deletions cut 7 bases from V and 1 base from J, with 11 bases between. The CDR3 sequence is CASMGRGSYEQYF. In nucleotides, the CDR3 is TGTGCCAGTATGGGGAGGGGGTCCTACGAGCAGTACTTC.

This chain uses TRBV6-5 with TRBJ2-1; 9 bases are a match to TRBD2. Germline V CDR1 and CDR2: MNHEY, SVGAGI. The J segment lost 6 bases and the V segment lost 6 bases, leaving 9 bases of the junction unmatched. The CDR3 spans 15 residues. CDR3 sequence reads: CASSHGAGGPNEQFF. The DNA for the CDR3 is TGTGCCAGCAGCCACGGGGCGGGGGGGCCCAATGAGCAGTTCTTC.

This chain joins TRBV19 and TRBJ2-3; 9 bases are a match to TRBD1. Germline lookup yields CDR1 LNHDA and CDR2 SQIVND (reference sequence). J was trimmed by 5 bases and V by 7 bases; bases with no gene match: 10. The CDR3 length is 15 residues. CDR3 DNA sequence: TGTGCCAGTATAATGACAGGGGGTGGAAGAGATACGCAGTATTTT. Amino acids: CASIMTGGGRDTQYF.

The rearrangement joins TRBV5-4 to TRBJ1-2; TRBD1 is a possible D gene (5 bases). Germline values: CDR1 SGHNT, CDR2 YYREEE (reference sequence). V lost 0 bases and J lost 7, with 13 bases in between. The CDR3 is 14 amino acids. This CDR3 reads CASSLVGALGGYTF. DNA for the CDR3: TGTGCCAGCAGCTTGGTCGGGGCCCTCGGTGGCTACACCTTC.

The chain couples TRBV6-5 to TRBJ1-6; 8 bases match TRBD1. This CDR3 region has 13 residues. CDR1 and CDR2 (germline): MNHEY, SVGAGI. V lost 6 bases, J lost 8 bases, and 3 bases stayed unmatched. CDR3 amino acids: CASRDRADSPLHF. The CDR3 DNA follows: TGTGCCAGCAGGGACAGGGCCGATTCACCCCTCCACTTT.

The CDR3 loop reads CSARDRLGYTF. In DNA, the CDR3 is TGCAGTGCTAGAGATAGGTTAGGCTACACCTTC. The rearrangement joins TRBV20-1 to TRBJ1-2; no definite D call. The CDR3 has 11 amino acids. Trimming shortened V by 0 bases and J by 8 bases, and 7 bases separated the two germline ends. Germline loops: CDR1 DFQATT, CDR2 SNEGSKA (reference sequence).

By its share, this clone is medium-sized (0.01 to 0.1%). This chain joins TRBV27 and TRBJ2-1; tentatively, D is TRBD1 or TRBD2 (5 bases each). Germline V CDR1 and CDR2: MNHEY, SMNVEV (reference sequence). V was pared by 3 bases and J by 3 bases, with 15 bases between. The CDR3 has 16 amino acids. The CDR3 sequence is CASSLSGATFYNEQFF. The CDR3 DNA sequence: TGTGCCAGCAGTTTGTCCGGGGCGACCTTCTACAATGAGCAGTTCTTC.

Only one count was recorded for this clone. The rearrangement joins TRBV29-1 to TRBJ1-5; tentative D call: TRBD1 (6 bases). CDR1 is SQVTM and CDR2 is ANQGSEA in the germline V gene. This CDR3 has 15 amino acids. The V and J ends lost 7 bases and 2 bases respectively, with 18 bases between them. The CDR3 loop is CSAGGGPGGNQPQHF. The CDR3 nucleotides read TGCAGCGCCGGAGGGGGGCCCGGAGGCAATCAGCCCCAGCATTTT.

The rearrangement uses TRBV20-1 and TRBJ2-1, with a weak D call TRBD1 (6 bases). The length of the CDR3 is 13 residues. Germline V lookup: CDR1 DFQATT, CDR2 SNEGSKA (reference sequence). V shed 5 bases and J shed 4 bases, with 12 bases lying between them. The CDR3 region has the DNA TGCAGTGCTCGTGGACAGTATTACAATGAGCAGTTCTTC. It encodes CSARGQYYNEQFF.

This rearrangement joins TRBV3-1 (or the pseudogene TRBV3-2) to TRBJ2-7; D possibly corresponds to TRBD1 (6 bases). Germline V gives CDR1 LGHDT, CDR2 YNNKEL (reference sequence). The CDR3 is 15 residues long. V shed 6 bases and J shed 2 bases, with 17 bases lying between them. CDR3 loop: CASRPAGASAYEQYF. CDR3 nucleotide sequence: TGTGCCAGCAGACCAGCAGGGGCCTCCGCCTACGAGCAGTACTTC.

This chain connects TRBV14 to TRBJ2-1, with a possible D match to TRBD2 (5 bases). Per germline, CDR1 SGHDN and CDR2 FVKESK. Trimming cost V 1 base and J 5 bases, with 12 bases left between them. The CDR3 runs 15 residues. In nucleotides, the CDR3 is TGTGCCAGCAGCCAAGGAATAGGGAGCCACAATGAGCAGTTCTTC. Encoded protein: CASSQGIGSHNEQFF. The variable domain in full, completed from reference TRBV14 and TRBJ2-1, reads EAGVTQFPSHSVIEKGQTVTLRCDPISGHDNLYWYRRVMGKEIKFLLHFVKESKQDESGMPNNRFLAERTGGTYSTLKVQPAELEDSGVYFCASSQGIGSHNEQFFGPGTRLTVL.

The chain joins TRBV4-3 to TRBJ1-6; D is unclear. Trimming removed 1 base from V and 14 bases from J, with 12 bases in between. The CDR3 is made up of 13 amino acids. The germline V gene has CDR1 LGHNA and CDR2 YSLEER. CDR3 loop: CASSQGLLKALHF. The CDR3 region has the DNA TGCGCCAGCAGCCAAGGTCTCCTGAAGGCCCTCCACTTT.

The chain couples TRBV30 to TRBJ1-6; D uncertain. The V and J ends lost 4 bases and 13 bases respectively, with 17 bases between them. Germline values: CDR1 GTSNPN, CDR2 SVGIG (reference sequence). The CDR3 sequence is 13 residues long. Written as DNA, the CDR3 is TGTGCCTGGACCCAAACGGGCCGTTGGCCCCTCCACTTT. Its protein is CAWTQTGRWPLHF. Based on the CDR3 plus reference TRBV30 and TRBJ1-6, the full variable domain is SQTIHQWPATLVQPVGSPLSLECTVEGTSNPNLYWYRQAAGRGLQLLFYSVGIGQISSEVPQNLSASRPQDRQFILSSKKLLLSDSGFYLCAWTQTGRWPLHFGNGTRLTVT.

The DNA for the CDR3 is TGTGCCAGCAGCAACTTGGACAGGGGGGACACCGGGGAGCTGTTTTTT. The encoded protein is CASSNLDRGDTGELFF. The V and J genes are TRBV21-1 and TRBJ2-2; no DNA check was done on the table's D call, TRBD1. TRBV21-1 is tagged as a pseudogene. This CDR3 has 16 amino acids.

The chain uses TRBV4-2 and TRBJ2-1; 9 positions match TRBD2. The trim removed 6 bases at V and 1 base at J, leaving 10 bases unmatched. The CDR3 length is 17 residues. Germline V lookup: CDR1 LGHNA, CDR2 YNFKEQ. This CDR3 reads CASRKDPLAGSYNEQFF. Written as DNA, the CDR3 is TGTGCCAGCAGGAAAGACCCCCTAGCGGGGTCCTACAATGAGCAGTTCTTC.

The chain carries TRBV14 and TRBJ2-1; 8 bases line up with TRBD2. The CDR3 is 15 residues long. V lost 0 bases to trimming and J lost 3 bases; unmatched junction nucleotides: 1. The V gene's germline CDR1 is SGHDN and CDR2 FVKESK. The DNA of the CDR3 is TGTGCCAGCAGCCAAGAACTAGCGGTCTACAATGAGCAGTTCTTC. Protein: CASSQELAVYNEQFF.

This chain joins TRBV3-1 (or the pseudogene TRBV3-2) and TRBJ2-5; D ambiguous. Trimming left V 1 base short and J 7 bases short, with 7 bases between. This CDR3 spans 12 amino acids. Germline CDR1 and CDR2: LGHDT and YNNKEL (reference sequence). The CDR3 nucleotides are TGTGCCAGCAGCCAAGGCCCTGGGACCCAGTACTTC. Encoded protein: CASSQGPGTQYF.

This clone was seen more than once but under ten times. This chain uses TRBV7-2 with TRBJ2-3; 8 nucleotides agree with TRBD1. Germline V gene lookup returns CDR1 SGHTA and CDR2 FQGNSA. The CDR3 totals 18 residues. V lost 0 bases, J lost 1 base, and 9 bases stayed unmatched. The CDR3 reads CASSLARGLTYGTDTQYF. For the CDR3, the DNA is TGTGCCAGCAGCTTAGCCAGGGGGCTGACTTATGGCACAGATACGCAGTATTTT.

This chain uses TRBV24-1 with TRBJ2-2; 7 bases agree with TRBD1. This CDR3 is 16 amino acids long. Trimming cost V 2 bases and J 3 bases; bases outside gene matches: 5. The germline V gene encodes CDR1 KGHDR and CDR2 SFDVKD. CDR3: CATSDSKGADTGELFF. DNA for the CDR3: TGTGCCACCAGTGATTCCAAGGGGGCGGACACCGGGGAGCTGTTTTTT.